This T cell receptor (beta chain) was identified during a study of identical twins. Study outcomes and limitations: Out-of-frame alpha sequences shared by twins showed excess low generation probability.

This clonotype was counted only a few times. The antigen remains unidentified. TCRdb recomputed calls from the 5' RACE reads with MiXCR, one row per CDR3 protein. Of approximately 630,000 distinct CDR3 sequences listed, 7% to 7.5% are singletons. With 5 bases removed from V and 6 bases from J, the gap between germline ends came to 17 bases. The germline V gene has CDR1 SGHAT and CDR2 FQNNGV. The CDR3 sequence is 15 residues long. These data also formed part of another study, on yellow fever vaccine responses in identical twins.

What was sequenced was PBMCs. The receptor was derived from a woman aged 18-29 years in good health. The genes are TRBV11-2 and TRBJ2-1; D remains unclear. In DNA, the CDR3 is TGTGCCAGCAGCCTAGGCTATCCCACGGGCAATGAGCAGTTCTTC. Its translation is CASSLGYPTGNEQFF.